This T cell receptor (beta chain) was found in a study of cytomegalovirus exposure and HLA in healthy donors. Study as a whole: HLA-typed donors were the source of 86 million or so unique TCRs held in an early data release. Whole-study results and caveats: It was reportedly the case that the classifier diagnosed cytomegalovirus status with high specificity and sensitivity. Rarity held for most TCR sequences, but there were some public TCRs that occurred in many donors. HLA alleles were associated with 15,000 to 20,000 TCR beta sequences in a later analysis at 0.05 false discovery rate.

To note about this clone: The antigen is undetermined.

In germline, CDR1 is SGDLS, CDR2 YYNGEE. Trimming took 0 bases from V and 3 from J, leaving 12 bases between them. The CDR3 totals 15 residues. PCR used 60 Vbeta primers and 13 Jbeta primers. The assay was immunoSEQ multiplex PCR, and TCRdb's table has in-frame clones only and misses some. The top ten hold 2.5% to 3.5% of the sample, which has about 150,000 clones, 78% seen once. The clonotype comes from a woman in her 50s in good health and CMV-seropositive. This chain links TRBV9 with TRBJ1-1; D perhaps matches TRBD1 (6 bases). Sequencing used PBMCs. The CDR3 loop reads CASSVEGDGYTEAFF. DNA for the CDR3: TGTGCCAGCAGCGTAGAGGGGGACGGCTACACTGAAGCTTTCTTT.